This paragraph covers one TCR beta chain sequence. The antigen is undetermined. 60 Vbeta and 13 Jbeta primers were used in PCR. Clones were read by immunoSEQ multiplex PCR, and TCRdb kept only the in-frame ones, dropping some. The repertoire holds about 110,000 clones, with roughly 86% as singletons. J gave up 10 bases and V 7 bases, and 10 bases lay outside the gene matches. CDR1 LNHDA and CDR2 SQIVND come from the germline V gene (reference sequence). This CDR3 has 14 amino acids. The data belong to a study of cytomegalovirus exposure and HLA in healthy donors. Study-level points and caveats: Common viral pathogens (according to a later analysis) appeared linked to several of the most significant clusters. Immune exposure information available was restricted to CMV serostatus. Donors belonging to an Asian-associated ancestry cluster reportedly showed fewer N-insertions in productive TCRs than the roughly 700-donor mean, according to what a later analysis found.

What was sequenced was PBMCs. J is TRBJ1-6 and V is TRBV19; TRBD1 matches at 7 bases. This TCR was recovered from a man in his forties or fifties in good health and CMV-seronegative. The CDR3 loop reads CASKRDSIGSPLHF. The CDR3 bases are TGTGCCAGTAAGAGGGACAGTATAGGCTCACCCCTCCACTTT.